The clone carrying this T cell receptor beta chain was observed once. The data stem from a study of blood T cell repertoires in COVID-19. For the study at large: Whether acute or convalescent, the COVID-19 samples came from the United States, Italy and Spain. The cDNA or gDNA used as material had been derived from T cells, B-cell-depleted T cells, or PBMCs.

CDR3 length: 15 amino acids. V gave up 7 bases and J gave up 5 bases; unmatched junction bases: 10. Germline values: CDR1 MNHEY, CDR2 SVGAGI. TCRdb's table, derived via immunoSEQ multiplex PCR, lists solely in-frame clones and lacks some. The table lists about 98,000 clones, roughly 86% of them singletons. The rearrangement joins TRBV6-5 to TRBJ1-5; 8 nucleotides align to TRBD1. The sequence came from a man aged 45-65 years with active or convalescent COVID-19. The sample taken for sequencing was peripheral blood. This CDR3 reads CASKFGQGGDQPQHF. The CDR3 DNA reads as TGTGCCAGCAAATTTGGACAGGGTGGAGATCAGCCCCAGCATTTT.